The 3 T cell receptor beta chains below all came from one sample that was sequenced in a study of PD-1 blockade in mismatch repair-deficient tumors. Generated by immunoSEQ multiplex PCR, the TCRdb table keeps only in-frame clones and is missing some. Of more than 40,000 clones listed, roughly 80% are singletons. Specimen: peripheral blood, collected roughly 21 weeks after starting pembrolizumab. These receptor sequences come from an adult with mismatch repair-deficient cancer.

This chain links TRBV6-1 with TRBJ2-3; TRBD2 matches 9 bases. The trim removed 7 bases at V and 6 bases at J, leaving 8 bases unmatched. Germline V gene lookup returns CDR1 MNHNS and CDR2 SASEGT. The CDR3 sequence is 14 residues long. The CDR3 nucleotides read TGTGCCAGCACTGGACTAGCGCCCCCCGATACGCAGTATTTT. This translates into CASTGLAPPDTQYF.

The rearrangement uses TRBV15 and TRBJ2-5; 8 positions match TRBD2. The length of the CDR3 is 17 residues. CDR1 is LNHNV and CDR2 is YYDKDF in the germline V gene (reference sequence). Trimming took 1 base from V and 1 from J; bases not matched to a gene: 8. In DNA form, the CDR3 reads TGTGCCACCAGCAGAGGAAGGACTAGCTTTGCCCAAGAGACCCAGTACTTC. Protein sequence: CATSRGRTSFAQETQYF. Drawing the rest from reference TRBV15 and TRBJ2-5, the complete variable domain is DAMVIQNPRYQVTQFGKPVTLSCSQTLNHNVMYWYQQKSSQAPKLLFHYYDKDFNNEADTPDNFQSRRPNTSFCFLDIRSPGLGDTAMYLCATSRGRTSFAQETQYFGPGTRLLVL.

This chain links TRBV30 with TRBJ1-1; D remains unclear. The CDR3 spans 15 residues. V lost 2 bases and J 1 base, leaving 14 bases between the germline ends. The germline V gene has CDR1 GTSNPN and CDR2 SVGIG (reference sequence). CDR3 loop: CAWSSNRAANTEAFF. CDR3 bases: TGTGCCTGGAGTTCCAATCGGGCGGCGAACACTGAAGCTTTCTTT.